This T cell receptor beta chain was recovered during a study of graft-versus-host responses after intestinal transplantation (dated by TCRdb to about 2021). Regarding the research as a whole: The transplants that recipients got were multivisceral, liver-intestinal, or isolated intestinal. Graft-versus-host and host-versus-graft alloreactive T cell clones were tracked in the graft, circulation and bone marrow after intestinal transplantation using bulk TCR-beta CDR3 sequencing. A cohort of 24 intestinal transplant recipients, including one retransplant, was enrolled, and 3 patients lacking pretransplant specimens were excluded. Anti-thymocyte globulin induction was given to all recipients, followed by maintenance tacrolimus and steroids for around three years. Donor T cell macrochimerism was defined as a peak of at least 4% donor T cells among recipient peripheral blood mononuclear cells. Rather than being sequenced by the commercial service, samples from a few later patients were sequenced in-house on an Illumina MiSeq and processed with MiXCR. To identify alloreactive clones, pre-transplant mixed lymphocyte reaction products were sequenced and compared with unstimulated pre-transplant donor and recipient T cells.

Between the V and J ends, shortened by 1 base and 5 bases respectively, the junction contains 15 bases. From the cysteine through the phenylalanine, the CDR3 covers 15 amino acids. Only the CDR3 DNA is retained, 45 bases long and in frame from the first base. From a lookup of the germline V gene, CDR1 and CDR2 are SGHRS and YFSETQ. Paper-wide results and their limitations: The relatively low number and heterogeneity of intestinal transplant patients limited the conclusions. GvH clones were detected in recipient bone marrow, and some appeared earlier in ileal mucosa or blood, consistent with an intestinal mucosal origin. Peak levels of circulating GvH clones were associated with declines in HvG clones early after transplant. In the allografts of patients with donor T cell macrochimerism, GvH to HvG T cell clonal ratios were high.

Interpreted using the paper, the time point label stands for: cells obtained before transplantation from donor or recipient. In mixed lymphocyte reactions, approximately 200,000 CFSE-labeled pre-transplant responders were plated with approximately 200,000 irradiated violet-dye-labeled stimulators and cultured for 6 days. Proliferating CD3+CD4+CFSE-low and CD3+CD8+CFSE-low responder cells were FACS-sorted on a BD Influx sorter after the mixed lymphocyte reaction. This clone is medium-sized (0.01 to 0.1%) in terms of sample share. Per-base qualities were not stored, and no clone one base away is much larger. Library creation used the immunoSEQ multiplex PCR assay. For most patients, genomic DNA was isolated with the Qiagen DNeasy Blood and Tissue Kit and shipped frozen to Adaptive Biotechnologies for TCR sequencing. For most patients, genomic DNA was subjected to high-throughput TCR-beta CDR3 sequencing by Adaptive Biotechnologies. From the authors' description of their analysis: TCR sequencing data for approximately 17 patients were retrieved from Adaptive's ImmunoSEQ software; three other patients were processed with MiXCR and VDJtools. To correct CD4 versus CD8 sorting errors, any sequence found in both subsets at a frequency ratio below 5:1 was removed. Because the origin of CDR3 nucleotide sequences shared between donor and recipient could not be assigned, those sequences were removed. At least 2-fold expansion over unstimulated cells and a minimum CFSE-low frequency of 0.002% (template counts) or 0.001% (read counts) were required for clones to be classified as alloreactive. Clones were considered mappable if detected in sequenced pre-transplant spleen, lymph node, or MLR CFSE-low populations of the donor or recipient. The cumulative frequency of alloreactive clones was calculated as a percentage of all sequences, weighted by copy number. The table was pulled from immuneACCESS by TCRdb, which kept in-frame rearrangements only. Such tables lose some clones; where checked, under half of the loss comes from unresolved V genes, and the rest has no known cause. For V, J and clone size, that table is used; D and trimming come from the DNA. Counted in this sample were about 6,400 clones; about 20% of them appeared once. The top ten clones comprise about 5.5% of the sample.

The chain is made from TRBV5-1 and TRBJ1-2; the D gene identity is not certain. This TCR came from a human patient who was an organ donor for intestinal transplantation. The sample consisted of alloreactive CD4+ T cells from a mixed lymphocyte reaction culture, taken before transplantation. The cell subset or site label, as the study defines it: CFSE-low proliferating T cells sorted from roughly 6-day pre-transplant mixed lymphocyte reaction (GvH or HvG direction). The DNA is TGCGCCAGCAGCTTGACCCGGACGGGAACTTATGGCTACACCTTC. This yields the protein CASSLTRTGTYGYTF.